These 21 T cell receptor beta chains were all obtained from the same sample, sequenced in a study of CD8+ T cells in alopecia areata. Regarding treatment: oral pan-JAK inhibitor, 5-10 mg twice daily. RNA was extracted and reverse transcribed into cDNA as the sequencing template. Clones were read by immunoSEQ multiplex PCR, and TCRdb kept only the in-frame ones, dropping some. The sample lists a few hundred thousand clones; 35% to 45% were seen once. This specimen was CD4+ T cells sorted from blood, taken between weeks 30 and 35, from a patient treated with tofacitinib. These receptors were obtained from a human donor with alopecia areata.

The genes are TRBV2 and TRBJ2-7; D perhaps matches TRBD1 (5 bases). CDR1 is SNHLY and CDR2 is FYNNEI in the germline V gene. The CDR3 runs 14 residues. The V end was cut by 6 bases, the J end by 3 bases, with 15 bases between. CDR3 coding DNA: TGTGCCAGCAGCCGAGACAGCAACAACTACGAGCAGTACTTC. Protein sequence: CASSRDSNNYEQYF.

The rearrangement joins TRBV25-1 to TRBJ2-7; D ambiguous. This CDR3 region has 12 residues. In germline, CDR1 is MGHDK, CDR2 SYGVNS. Trimming stripped 2 bases from V and 5 bases from J, with 7 bases between. CDR3 in amino acids: CASSEGQDEQYF. CDR3 nucleotides: TGTGCCAGCAGTGAAGGGCAGGACGAGCAGTACTTC.

This clone was observed a few times. The chain uses TRBV30 and TRBJ1-3; no firm D call. The CDR3 is made up of 12 amino acids. Germline values: CDR1 GTSNPN, CDR2 SVGIG (reference sequence). Trimming left V 7 bases short and J 0 bases short, with 7 bases between. CDR3 amino acids: CASDPSGNTIYF. For the CDR3, the DNA is TGTGCCTCGGACCCCTCTGGAAACACCATATATTTT.

This clone was detected only a few times. This CDR3 is CASSSGETQYF. The CDR3 DNA reads TGTGCCAGCAGCTCTGGGGAGACCCAGTACTTC. This chain links TRBV7-9 with TRBJ2-5; D ambiguous. Looked up from germline, CDR1 is SEHNR and CDR2 is FQNEAQ (reference sequence). This CDR3 contains 11 residues. V gave up 4 bases and J gave up 5 bases, with 5 bases separating them.

The chain uses TRBV2 and TRBJ1-6, with 11 nucleotides matching TRBD1. V gave up 4 bases and J gave up 9 bases; unmatched junction bases: 2. Germline V gene data show CDR1 as SNHLY and CDR2 as FYNNEI. The CDR3 totals 14 residues. The CDR3 nucleotides read TGTGCCAGCAGTGCAGGACAGGGGGCTTCACCCCTCCACTTT. Residues: CASSAGQGASPLHF.

This clone was picked up a small number of times. The gene calls are TRBV5-1 and TRBJ2-3, with D possibly being TRBD1 (5 bases). Per germline, CDR1 SGHRS and CDR2 YFSETQ. CDR3 size: 16 residues. V shed 0 bases and J shed 4 bases, with 15 bases lying between them. The CDR3 DNA is TGCGCCAGCAGCTTGGGTGCAGGGCCCTCTCCAGATACGCAGTATTTT. This gives the protein CASSLGAGPSPDTQYF. The whole variable domain, remainder taken from reference TRBV5-1 and TRBJ2-3, is KAGVTQTPRYLIKTRGQQVTLSCSPISGHRSVSWYQQTPGQGLQFLFEYFSETQRNKGNFPGRFSGRQFSNSRSEMNVSTLELGDSALYLCASSLGAGPSPDTQYFGPGTRLTVL.

This clone has more than one count but fewer than ten. The chain carries TRBV6-5 and TRBJ2-3; D is uncertain. Trimming shortened V by 6 bases and J by 6 bases, and 10 bases separated the two germline ends. Germline V lookup: CDR1 MNHEY, CDR2 SVGAGI. The CDR3 is made up of 12 amino acids. CDR3 nucleotide sequence: TGTGCCAGCAGGGCCCCTGAGGATACGCAGTATTTT. Translating gives CASRAPEDTQYF.

This chain uses TRBV5-1 with TRBJ2-3, with 13 bases identical to TRBD2. The V segment lost 4 bases and the J segment 3 bases; nucleotides outside the gene matches: 5. There are 16 residues in the CDR3. The V gene's germline CDR1 is SGHRS and CDR2 YFSETQ. CDR3 DNA: TGCGCCAGCAGCCTCGGACTAGCGGGAGCAACAGATACGCAGTATTTT. The encoded protein is CASSLGLAGATDTQYF.

This clone was seen a handful of times. J is TRBJ2-3 and V is TRBV6-6; D not certain. This CDR3 is built from 12 residues. Trimming took 4 bases from V and 6 from J, leaving 8 bases between them. The germline V gene has CDR1 MNHNY and CDR2 SVGAGI (reference sequence). CDR3 sequence: CASSFLRDTQYF. The CDR3 region has the DNA TGTGCCAGCAGTTTCCTCCGGGATACGCAGTATTTT.

The chain joins TRBV6-5 to TRBJ2-1; no firm D call. The germline V and J ends were trimmed by 6 bases and 5 bases, with 14 bases remaining between them. Germline values: CDR1 MNHEY, CDR2 SVGAGI. This CDR3 is 14 amino acids long. CDR3 sequence: CASSPVARDNEQFF. The CDR3 coding sequence is TGTGCCAGCAGCCCCGTTGCACGGGACAATGAGCAGTTCTTC.

The rearrangement links TRBV7-9 to TRBJ1-5; a possible D gene is TRBD1 (5 bases). The V and J ends lost 5 bases and 0 bases respectively, with 14 bases between them. Germline CDR1 and CDR2: SEHNR and FQNEAQ (reference sequence). CDR3 length: 16 residues. CDR3 in amino acids: CASSRTPGNSNQPQHF. DNA for the CDR3: TGTGCCAGCAGCCGTACGCCAGGGAATAGCAATCAGCCCCAGCATTTT.

This clone was detected a few times. In DNA form, the CDR3 reads TGTGCCAGTAGTACTCCGGGACAGGGATTGATCGGGGAGCTGTTTTTT. This encodes CASSTPGQGLIGELFF. The V and J genes are TRBV19 and TRBJ2-2; TRBD1 agrees at 9 bases. The germline CDR1 and CDR2 sequences are LNHDA and SQIVND (reference sequence). The J segment lost 7 bases and the V segment lost 4 bases, leaving 10 bases of the junction unmatched. The CDR3 length is 16 residues.

This chain connects TRBV29-1 to TRBJ2-1; a possible D gene is TRBD2 (5 bases). Germline V CDR1 and CDR2: SQVTM, ANQGSEA. V was trimmed by 1 base and J by 10 bases, leaving 11 bases between them. The CDR3 is 12 residues long. The CDR3 DNA sequence: TGCAGCGTTGAAGGTCTGCCGGGGGAGCAGTTCTTC. Protein: CSVEGLPGEQFF.

Only a few counts were recorded for this clone. The chain carries TRBV21-1 and TRBJ2-6; the table assigns TRBD1, which was not confirmed against the DNA. TRBV21-1 is assigned pseudogene status. CDR3 length: 10 amino acids. The chain's CDR3 is CASSVTGVTF. The DNA for the CDR3 is TGTGCCAGCAGTGTGACAGGCGTAACTTTC.

This clone occurred a few times. This chain connects TRBV6-5 to TRBJ2-3; no definite D call. The germline V and J ends were trimmed by 6 bases and 4 bases, with 5 bases remaining between them. The CDR3 contains 11 residues. Germline V CDR1 and CDR2: MNHEY, SVGAGI. CDR3: CASRRADTQYF. Here the CDR3 DNA reads TGTGCCAGCAGGCGAGCAGATACGCAGTATTTT.

This rearrangement joins TRBV30 to TRBJ1-1; no firm D call. There are 13 residues in the CDR3. Looked up from germline, CDR1 is GTSNPN and CDR2 is SVGIG (reference sequence). V was shortened by 1 base and J by 0 bases, with 6 bases between the two germline ends. The CDR3: CAWSELMNTEAFF. The CDR3 region has the DNA TGTGCCTGGAGTGAGCTCATGAACACTGAAGCTTTCTTT.

This clone was detected only a few times. This rearrangement joins TRBV7-2 to TRBJ1-4; TRBD1 matches at 7 bases. This CDR3 is 16 amino acids long. Trimming removed 1 base from V and 7 bases from J; junction bases left unmatched: 9. Germline-derived CDR1 and CDR2 are SGHTA and FQGNSA. The CDR3 DNA follows: TGTGCCAGCAGCTTAGGCGGTCACAGGGGCGGTGAAAAACTGTTTTTT. Translating it yields CASSLGGHRGGEKLFF.

In DNA, the CDR3 is TGTGCCAGTAACAATCGCGGGAGCACCGGGGAGCTGTTTTTT. This translates into CASNNRGSTGELFF. The J gene is TRBJ2-2, the V gene TRBV19, with 7 bases matching TRBD2. CDR1 is LNHDA, CDR2 SQIVND, per germline (reference sequence). V trimming: 7 bases; J trimming: 4 bases; junction bases outside the gene matches: 6. This CDR3 has 14 residues. Combining the CDR3 with reference TRBV19 and TRBJ2-2 gives the whole variable domain DGGITQSPKYLFRKEGQNVTLSCEQNLNHDAMYWYRQDPGQGLRLIYYSQIVNDFQKGDIAEGYSVSREKKESFPLTVTSAQKNPTAFYLCASNNRGSTGELFFGEGSRLTVL.

There are a few counts of this clone. The rearrangement uses TRBV30 and TRBJ2-4; D might be TRBD1 (6 bases). The V end lost 0 bases, the J end lost 12 bases, and 12 bases lay between the germline ends. CDR1 is GTSNPN, CDR2 SVGIG, per germline (reference sequence). The CDR3 consists of 12 residues. The CDR3 nucleotides are TGTGCCTGGAGTGTACGAATAGGGGGTCAGTACTTC. As protein: CAWSVRIGGQYF.

This rearrangement joins TRBV27 to TRBJ2-1; 8 positions match TRBD2. This CDR3 is 16 amino acids long. CDR1 MNHEY and CDR2 SMNVEV come from the germline V gene (reference sequence). J lost 4 bases, V lost 3 bases, and 8 bases had no gene match. This CDR3 is CASSLLAGTTYNEQFF. The CDR3 DNA reads TGTGCCAGCAGTTTGTTAGCGGGGACTACTTACAATGAGCAGTTCTTC.

As concerns this clone: This CDR3 is also generated by other DNA sequences in the sample. The chain couples TRBV30 to TRBJ1-1; 7 positions agree with TRBD1. V lost 3 bases, J lost 1 base, and 2 bases stayed unmatched. The CDR3 runs 13 residues. Germline V gene sequence: CDR1 GTSNPN, CDR2 SVGIG (reference sequence). The CDR3 coding sequence is TGTGCCTGGAGAGGACAGGCGAACACTGAAGCTTTCTTT. Translation gives CAWRGQANTEAFF.